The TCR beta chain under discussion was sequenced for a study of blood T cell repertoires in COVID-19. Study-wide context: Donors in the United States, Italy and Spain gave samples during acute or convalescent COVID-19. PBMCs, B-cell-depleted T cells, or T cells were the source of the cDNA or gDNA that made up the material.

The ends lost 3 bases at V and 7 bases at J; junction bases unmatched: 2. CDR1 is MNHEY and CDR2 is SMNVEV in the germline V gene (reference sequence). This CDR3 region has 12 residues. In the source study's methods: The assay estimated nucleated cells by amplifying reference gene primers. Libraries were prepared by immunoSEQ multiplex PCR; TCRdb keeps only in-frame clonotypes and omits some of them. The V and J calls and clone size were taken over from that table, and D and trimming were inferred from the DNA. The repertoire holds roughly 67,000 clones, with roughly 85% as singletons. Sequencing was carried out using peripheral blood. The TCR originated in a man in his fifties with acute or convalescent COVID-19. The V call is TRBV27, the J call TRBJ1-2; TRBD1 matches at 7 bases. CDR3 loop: CASSFDRVGYTF. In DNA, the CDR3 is TGTGCCAGCAGTTTTGACAGGGTTGGCTACACCTTC.